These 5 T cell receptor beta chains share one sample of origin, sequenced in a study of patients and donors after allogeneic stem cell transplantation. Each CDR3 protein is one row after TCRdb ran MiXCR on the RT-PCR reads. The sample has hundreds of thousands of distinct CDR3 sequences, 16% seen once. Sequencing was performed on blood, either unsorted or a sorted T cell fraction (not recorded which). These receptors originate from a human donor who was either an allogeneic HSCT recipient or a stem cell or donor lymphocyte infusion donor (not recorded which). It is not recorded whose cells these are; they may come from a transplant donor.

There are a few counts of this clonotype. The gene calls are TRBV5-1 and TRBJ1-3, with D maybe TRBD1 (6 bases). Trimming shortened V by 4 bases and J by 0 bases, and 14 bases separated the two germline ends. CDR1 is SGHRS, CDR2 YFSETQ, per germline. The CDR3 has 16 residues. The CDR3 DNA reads TGCGCCAGCAGCCTGGACAGTCTTTACTCTGGAAACACCATATATTTT. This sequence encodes CASSLDSLYSGNTIYF. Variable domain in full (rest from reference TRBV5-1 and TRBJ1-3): KAGVTQTPRYLIKTRGQQVTLSCSPISGHRSVSWYQQTPGQGLQFLFEYFSETQRNKGNFPGRFSGRQFSNSRSEMNVSTLELGDSALYLCASSLDSLYSGNTIYFGEGSWLTVV.

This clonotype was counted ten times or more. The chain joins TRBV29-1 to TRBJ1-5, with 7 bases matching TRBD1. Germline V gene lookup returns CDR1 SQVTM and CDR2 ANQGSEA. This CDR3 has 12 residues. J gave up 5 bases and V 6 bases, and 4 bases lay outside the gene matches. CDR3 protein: CSVRQGDQPQHF. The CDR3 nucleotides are TGCAGCGTCCGACAGGGCGATCAGCCCCAGCATTTT.

CDR3 in DNA: TGTGCCAGCAGCCATCAGGGACACACCGGGGAGCTGTTTTTT. Translating gives CASSHQGHTGELFF. The chain combines TRBV14 with TRBJ2-2, with D perhaps given as TRBD1 or TRBD2 (5 bases each). Germline-derived CDR1 and CDR2 are SGHDN and FVKESK. The CDR3 consists of 14 residues. Between the trimmed V and J ends, which lost 3 bases and 3 bases, there was a span of 8 bases.

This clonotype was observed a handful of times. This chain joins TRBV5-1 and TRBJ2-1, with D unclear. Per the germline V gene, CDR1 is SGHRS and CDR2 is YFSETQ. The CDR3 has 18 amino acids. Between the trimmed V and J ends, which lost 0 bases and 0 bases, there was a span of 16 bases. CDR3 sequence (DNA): TGCGCCAGCAGCTTGGCAAGCGAGAGGTCATTCTCCTACAATGAGCAGTTCTTC. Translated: CASSLASERSFSYNEQFF.

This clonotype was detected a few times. The CDR3 is CSAPDRGHEQYF. For the CDR3, the DNA is TGCAGTGCCCCGGACAGGGGCCACGAGCAGTACTTC. The chain links TRBV20-1 to TRBJ2-7; 9 bases fit TRBD1. The length of the CDR3 is 12 residues. Unmatched junction bases numbered 5, after V lost 6 bases and J lost 5 bases. In germline, CDR1 is DFQATT, CDR2 SNEGSKA (reference sequence).